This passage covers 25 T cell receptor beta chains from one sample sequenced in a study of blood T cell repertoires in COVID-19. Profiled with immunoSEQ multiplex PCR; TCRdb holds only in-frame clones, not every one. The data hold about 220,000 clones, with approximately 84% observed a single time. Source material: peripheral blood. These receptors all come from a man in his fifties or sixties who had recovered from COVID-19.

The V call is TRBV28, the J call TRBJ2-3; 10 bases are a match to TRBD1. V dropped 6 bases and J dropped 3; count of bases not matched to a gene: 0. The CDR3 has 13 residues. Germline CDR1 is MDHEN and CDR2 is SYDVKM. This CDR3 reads CASRDRGTDTQYF. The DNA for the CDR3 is TGTGCCAGCAGGGACAGGGGGACAGATACGCAGTATTTT.

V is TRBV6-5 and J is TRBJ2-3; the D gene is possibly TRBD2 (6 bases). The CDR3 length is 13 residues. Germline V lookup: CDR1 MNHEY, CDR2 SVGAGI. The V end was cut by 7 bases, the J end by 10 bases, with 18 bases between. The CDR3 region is CASTLTSSSSQYF. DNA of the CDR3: TGTGCCAGCACCCTGACTAGTTCCTCTTCGCAGTATTTT.

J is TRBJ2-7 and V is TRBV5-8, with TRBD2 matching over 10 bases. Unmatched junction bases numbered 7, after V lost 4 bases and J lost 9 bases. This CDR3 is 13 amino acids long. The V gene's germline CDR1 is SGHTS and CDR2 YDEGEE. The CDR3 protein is CASSLSGRAMQYF. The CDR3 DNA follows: TGTGCCAGCAGCCTGAGCGGGAGGGCCATGCAGTACTTC.

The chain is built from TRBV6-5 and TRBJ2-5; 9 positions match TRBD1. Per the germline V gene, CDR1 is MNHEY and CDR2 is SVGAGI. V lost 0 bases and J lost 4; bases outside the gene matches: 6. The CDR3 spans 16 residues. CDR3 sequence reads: CASSYSYGTGRETQYF. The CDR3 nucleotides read TGTGCCAGCAGTTACTCGTATGGGACAGGGAGAGAGACCCAGTACTTC.

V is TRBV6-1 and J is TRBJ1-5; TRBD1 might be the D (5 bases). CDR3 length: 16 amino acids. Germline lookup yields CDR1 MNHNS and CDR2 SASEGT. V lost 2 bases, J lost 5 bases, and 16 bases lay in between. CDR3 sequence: CASSEIPGTGDQPQHF. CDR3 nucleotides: TGTGCCAGCAGTGAAATTCCCGGGACTGGGGATCAGCCCCAGCATTTT.

The CDR3 DNA sequence: TGTGCCACCAGCAGAGATTTTGGACAGGGGCAGCCCCAGCATTTT. This codes for CATSRDFGQGQPQHF. The rearrangement links TRBV15 to TRBJ1-5; 9 bases match TRBD1. CDR1 is LNHNV and CDR2 is YYDKDF in the germline V gene (reference sequence). V shed 0 bases, J shed 7 bases, and the junction held 4 bases outside the gene matches. This CDR3 has 15 residues.

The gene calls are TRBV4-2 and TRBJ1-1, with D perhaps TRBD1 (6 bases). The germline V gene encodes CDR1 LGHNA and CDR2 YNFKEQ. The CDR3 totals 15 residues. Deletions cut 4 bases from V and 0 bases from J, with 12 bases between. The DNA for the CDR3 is TGTGCCAGCAGCCGAAACAGGGCCATGAACACTGAAGCTTTCTTT. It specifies CASSRNRAMNTEAFF.

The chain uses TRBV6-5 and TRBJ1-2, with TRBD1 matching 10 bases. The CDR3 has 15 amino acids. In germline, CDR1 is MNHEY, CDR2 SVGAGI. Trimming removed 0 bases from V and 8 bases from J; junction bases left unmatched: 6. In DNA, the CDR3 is TGTGCCAGCAGTTACTCACCGGGACAGGGGAGGGGCTACACCTTC. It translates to CASSYSPGQGRGYTF.

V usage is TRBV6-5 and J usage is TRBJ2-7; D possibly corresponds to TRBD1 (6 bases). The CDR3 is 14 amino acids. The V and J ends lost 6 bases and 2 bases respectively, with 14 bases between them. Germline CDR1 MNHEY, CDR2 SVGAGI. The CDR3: CASSSRDTAYEQYF. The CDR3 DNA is TGTGCCAGCAGCAGCCGGGACACAGCCTACGAGCAGTACTTC.

The CDR3 DNA is TGCGCCAGCAGCCTAGCGGGCATATCGCGCACCGGGGAGCTGTTTTTT. Translating gives CASSLAGISRTGELFF. The chain couples TRBV5-1 to TRBJ2-2; 8 nucleotides align to TRBD2. The trim removed 4 bases at V and 4 bases at J, leaving 9 bases unmatched. The CDR3 runs 16 residues. Germline V lookup: CDR1 SGHRS, CDR2 YFSETQ.

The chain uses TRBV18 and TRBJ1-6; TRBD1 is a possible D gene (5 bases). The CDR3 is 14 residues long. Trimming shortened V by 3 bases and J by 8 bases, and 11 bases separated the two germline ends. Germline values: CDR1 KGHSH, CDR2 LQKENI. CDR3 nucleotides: TGTGCCAGCTCACCCGACAGATACCATTCACCCCTCCACTTT. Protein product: CASSPDRYHSPLHF.

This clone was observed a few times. CDR3 sequence reads: CASSQSSRVGEKLFF. The CDR3 nucleotides read TGTGCCAGCAGCCAATCATCCAGGGTCGGAGAAAAACTGTTTTTT. The chain has TRBV16 and TRBJ1-4; D is perhaps TRBD1 (5 bases). In germline, CDR1 is KGHSY, CDR2 FQNENV. The CDR3 runs 15 residues. Trimming cost V 0 bases and J 8 bases, with 13 bases left between them.

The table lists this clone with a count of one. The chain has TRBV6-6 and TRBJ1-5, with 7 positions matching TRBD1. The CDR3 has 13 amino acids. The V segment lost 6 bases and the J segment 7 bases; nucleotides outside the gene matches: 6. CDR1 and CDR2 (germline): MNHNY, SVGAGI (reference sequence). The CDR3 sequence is CASSNLGGQPQHF. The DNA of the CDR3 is TGTGCCAGCAGCAATTTAGGGGGCCAGCCCCAGCATTTT.

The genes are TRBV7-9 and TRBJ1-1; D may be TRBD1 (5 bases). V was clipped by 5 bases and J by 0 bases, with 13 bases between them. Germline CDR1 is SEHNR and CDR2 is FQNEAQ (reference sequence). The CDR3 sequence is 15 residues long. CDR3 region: CASSPRGAMNTEAFF. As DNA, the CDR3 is TGTGCCAGCAGCCCCCGCGGGGCCATGAACACTGAAGCTTTCTTT.

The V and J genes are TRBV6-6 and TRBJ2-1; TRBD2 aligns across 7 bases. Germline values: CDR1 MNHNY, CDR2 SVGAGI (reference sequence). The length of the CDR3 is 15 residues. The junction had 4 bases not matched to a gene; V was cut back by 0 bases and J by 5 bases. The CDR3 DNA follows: TGTGCCAGCAGTTACTCTCAGCGGGGAGACAATGAGCAGTTCTTC. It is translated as CASSYSQRGDNEQFF.

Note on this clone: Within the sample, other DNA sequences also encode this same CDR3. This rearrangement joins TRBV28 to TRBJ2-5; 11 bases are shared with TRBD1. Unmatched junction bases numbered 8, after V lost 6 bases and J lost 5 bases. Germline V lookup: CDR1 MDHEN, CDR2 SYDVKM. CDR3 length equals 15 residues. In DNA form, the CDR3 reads TGTGCCAGCAGCCCTATCGGACAGGGGGCGGAGACCCAGTACTTC. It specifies CASSPIGQGAETQYF.

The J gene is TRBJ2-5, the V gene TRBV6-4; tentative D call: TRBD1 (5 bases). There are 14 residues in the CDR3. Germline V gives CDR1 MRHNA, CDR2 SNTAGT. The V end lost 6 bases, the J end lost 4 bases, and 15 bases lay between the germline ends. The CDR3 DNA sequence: TGTGCCAGCAGCCCCTATGGTAGGGGAGAGACCCAGTACTTC. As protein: CASSPYGRGETQYF.

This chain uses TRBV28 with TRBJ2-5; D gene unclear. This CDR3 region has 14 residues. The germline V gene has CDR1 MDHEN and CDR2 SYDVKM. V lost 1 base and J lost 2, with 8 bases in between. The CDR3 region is CASSLFQAQETQYF. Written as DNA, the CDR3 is TGTGCCAGCAGTTTATTCCAGGCGCAAGAGACCCAGTACTTC.

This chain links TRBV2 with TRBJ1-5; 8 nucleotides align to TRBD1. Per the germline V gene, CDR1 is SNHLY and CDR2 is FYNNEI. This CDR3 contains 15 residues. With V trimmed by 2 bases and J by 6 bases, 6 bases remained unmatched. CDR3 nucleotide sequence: TGTGCCAGCAGTGAACAGGGGGCGCTTGGTCAGCCCCAGCATTTT. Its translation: CASSEQGALGQPQHF.

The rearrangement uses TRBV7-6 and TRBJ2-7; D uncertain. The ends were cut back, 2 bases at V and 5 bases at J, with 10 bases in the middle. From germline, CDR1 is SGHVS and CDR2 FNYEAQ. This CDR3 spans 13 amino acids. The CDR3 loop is CASSLRKPDEQYF. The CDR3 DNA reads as TGTGCCAGCAGCTTACGAAAGCCGGACGAGCAGTACTTC.

For the CDR3, the DNA is TGCAGCGTGGGGACTAGCGGGGCAGATACGCAGTATTTT. Amino acid sequence: CSVGTSGADTQYF. The gene calls are TRBV29-1 and TRBJ2-3; 13 bases map to TRBD2. With 6 bases clipped from V and 4 bases from J, the junction kept 1 base outside the gene matches. The CDR3 extends over 13 amino acids. CDR1 and CDR2 from the germline V gene are SQVTM and ANQGSEA.

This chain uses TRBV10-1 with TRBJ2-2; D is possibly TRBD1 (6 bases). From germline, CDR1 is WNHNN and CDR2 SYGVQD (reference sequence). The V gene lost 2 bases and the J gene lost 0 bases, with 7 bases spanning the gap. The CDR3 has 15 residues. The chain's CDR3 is CASSEGQTNTGELFF. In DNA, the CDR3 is TGCGCCAGCAGTGAGGGACAGACGAACACCGGGGAGCTGTTTTTT.

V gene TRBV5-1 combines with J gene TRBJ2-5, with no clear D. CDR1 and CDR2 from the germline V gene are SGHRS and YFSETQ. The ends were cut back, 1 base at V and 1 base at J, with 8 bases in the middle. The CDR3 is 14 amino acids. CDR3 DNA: TGCGCCAGCAGCTTGTTGGCCGTCCAAGAGACCCAGTACTTC. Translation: CASSLLAVQETQYF.

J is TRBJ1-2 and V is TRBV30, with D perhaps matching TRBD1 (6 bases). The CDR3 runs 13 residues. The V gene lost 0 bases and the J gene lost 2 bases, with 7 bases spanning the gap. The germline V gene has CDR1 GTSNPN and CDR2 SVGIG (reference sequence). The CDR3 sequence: CAWSVGQNYGYTF. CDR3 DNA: TGTGCCTGGAGTGTAGGACAGAACTATGGCTACACCTTC. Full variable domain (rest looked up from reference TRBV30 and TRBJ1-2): SQTIHQWPATLVQPVGSPLSLECTVEGTSNPNLYWYRQAAGRGLQLLFYSVGIGQISSEVPQNLSASRPQDRQFILSSKKLLLSDSGFYLCAWSVGQNYGYTFGSGTRLTVV.

CDR3 nucleotide sequence: TGTGCCAGCAGCCAGAGACTAGCGGTAGCCAAAAACATTCAGTACTTC. Its protein is CASSQRLAVAKNIQYF. The J gene is TRBJ2-4, the V gene TRBV3-1 (or the pseudogene TRBV3-2); 9 nucleotides match TRBD2. CDR1 LGHDT and CDR2 YNNKEL come from the germline V gene (reference sequence). V lost 3 bases, J lost 0 bases, and 3 bases stayed unmatched. This CDR3 comprises 16 residues.